Listed below are T cell receptor beta chains from one sample, sequenced in a study of molecular identifiers for immune sequencing clone quantification. TCRdb processed the PCR reads anew with MiXCR; each CDR3 protein has one entry. Of about 510,000 distinct CDR3 sequences listed, about a fifth are singletons. The sequencing input was naive CD8+ T cells from blood, with Jurkat cell RNA spiked in. These receptors were collected from a human donor in good health. Some libraries in this study had Jurkat cell RNA spiked in. Each CDR3 is given with its conserved first and last residue. Each record gives: J gene, V gene, D gene, clone size, CDR3 DNA, CDR3 protein. A D gene is named only where the DNA matches it firmly. The size of a clone is reported for some rows only, either as once, few or many, or as a class for expanded clones.

>TRBJ2-1|TRBV7-9|TRBD2|few
TGTGCCAGCAGCTTAGTAGCGGGAGGCCGCTTTTATTCCTACAATGAGCAGTTCTTC
CASSLVAGGRFYSYNEQFF
>TRBJ2-3|TRBV9|-|many
TGTGCCAGCAGCGTAGAGCCCACTCTTTTAACAGATACGCAGTATTTT
CASSVEPTLLTDTQYF
>TRBJ2-4|TRBV10-1|-|few
TGCGCCAGCAGCCAACTCAAGGAGGACATTCAGTACTTC
CASSQLKEDIQYF
>TRBJ2-7|TRBV3-1|-|-
TGTGCCAGCAGCCAAGTGCTCACCTACGAGCAGTACTTC
CASSQVLTYEQYF
>TRBJ2-2|TRBV20-1|-|many
TGCAGTGACAGCAAGTACACCGGGGAGCTGTTTTTT
CSDSKYTGELFF
>TRBJ2-1|TRBV21-1|-|-
TGTGCCAGCAGCATACGGACTAGCGGGAGGGCCTTGAATGAGCAGTTCTTC
CASSIRTSGRALNEQFF
>TRBJ2-3|TRBV6-2/TRBV6-3|-|-
TGTGCCAGCAGTTCCACCGTAGGTGTTAGCGAAACAGATACGCAGTATTTT
CASSSTVGVSETDTQYF
>TRBJ2-5|TRBV5-1|-|many
TGCGCCAGCAGCTTGACAGGATATCAAGAGACCCAGTACTTC
CASSLTGYQETQYF
>TRBJ1-5|TRBV12-3/TRBV12-4|-|-
TGTGCCAGCAGGCCGCGACTCCCGAAATCGCCCCAGCATTTT
CASRPRLPKSPQHF
>TRBJ1-5|TRBV7-2|-|many
TGTGCCAGCAGCTCCCCCCTGGTGGGCTATAGCAATCAGCCCCAGCATTTT
CASSSPLVGYSNQPQHF
>TRBJ1-2|TRBV20-1|-|many
TGCAGTGCTAGGGACGGAAGCTATGGCTACACCTTC
CSARDGSYGYTF
>TRBJ1-1|TRBV7-9|-|-
TGTGCCAGCAGCTTAGCGCAGGGAATGGACACTGAAGCTTTCTTT
CASSLAQGMDTEAFF
>TRBJ2-3|TRBV28|TRBD1|many
TGTGCCAGCACCACCTTATTCCTCCGGGACAGGGACCTTGCTAGCACAGATACGCAGTATTTT
CASTTLFLRDRDLASTDTQYF
>TRBJ1-5|TRBV6-1|-|many
TGTGCCAGCAGCGGCAGGGCCAATCAGCCCCAGCATTTT
CASSGRANQPQHF
>TRBJ1-1|TRBV6-5|-|few
TGTGCCAGCAGTTACTCGGTACGGGGTTACGCTGAAGCTTTCTTT
CASSYSVRGYAEAFF
>TRBJ1-3|TRBV2|-|few
TGTGCCAGCAAAATCCGGGACAATTCTGGAAACACCATATATTTT
CASKIRDNSGNTIYF
>TRBJ2-7|TRBV4-1|TRBD1|few
TGCGCCAGCAGCCAAGAGGGACAGAAAAATCCGTCGTACGAGCAGTACTTC
CASSQEGQKNPSYEQYF
>TRBJ2-2|TRBV7-2|-|-
TGTGCCAGCAGCTTATTAGGCGGCGCCGGAGAGCTGTTTTTT
CASSLLGGAGELFF
>TRBJ2-3|TRBV5-1|-|-
TGCGCCAGCAGCGCGACCGAGGACCGGATTAGCACAGATACGCAGTATTTT
CASSATEDRISTDTQYF
>TRBJ2-1|TRBV6-6|TRBD1|many
TGTGCCAGTACAGGGGTTAATGAGCAGTTCTTC
CASTGVNEQFF
>TRBJ2-1|TRBV24-1|-|many
TGTGCCACCAGTGATTACCATGAGCAGTTCTTC
CATSDYHEQFF
>TRBJ2-6|TRBV18|-|-
TGTGCCAGCTCACCAGGGGGCCCTGGGGCCAACGTCCTGACTTTC
CASSPGGPGANVLTF
>TRBJ2-5|TRBV6-2/TRBV6-3|TRBD2|few
TGTGCCAGCAGTTACTCAAAACTTGGCGGGGGGTACCAAGAGACCCAGTACTTC
CASSYSKLGGGYQETQYF
>TRBJ2-1|TRBV7-2|-|many
TGTGCCAGCAGCTGGACTACCATCATGGATGAGCAGTTCTTC
CASSWTTIMDEQFF
>TRBJ1-2|TRBV7-9|-|-
TGTGCCAGCAGCCATGGGGATCCCTATGGCTACACCTTC
CASSHGDPYGYTF
>TRBJ2-7|TRBV10-3|-|-
TGTGCCATCAGTGAGGTCCTTCGGGTCGAGCAGTACTTC
CAISEVLRVEQYF
>TRBJ2-3|TRBV6-5|TRBD2|many
TGTGCCAGCAGGCGGGGGGCCGGGACAGATACGCAGTATTTT
CASRRGAGTDTQYF
>TRBJ2-3|TRBV2|-|-
TGTGCCATCACAAGGGATGGGCAGGGAAGCACAGATACGCAGTATTTT
CAITRDGQGSTDTQYF
>TRBJ2-3|TRBV4-1|TRBD1|many
TGCGCCAGCAGCCAAGTGGGGACAGCCCCAGATACGCAGTATTTT
CASSQVGTAPDTQYF
>TRBJ1-2|TRBV4-1|TRBD1|many
TGCGCCAGCAGCCCCAGGGACAGTCAAACCTATGGCTACACCTTC
CASSPRDSQTYGYTF
>TRBJ2-1|TRBV4-3|-|few
TGCGCCAGCAGCCAAGATAGGAGGGGCCCCTACAATGAGCAGTTCTTC
CASSQDRRGPYNEQFF
>TRBJ2-3|TRBV12-3/TRBV12-4|-|-
TGTGCCAGCAGTTTTCTCTCCGGAGTCACAGATACGCAGTATTTT
CASSFLSGVTDTQYF
>TRBJ2-1|TRBV12-3/TRBV12-4|-|few
TGTGCCAGCAGTTACCAGGGGGGGCCCTACAATGAGCAGTTCTTC
CASSYQGGPYNEQFF
>TRBJ1-1|TRBV20-1|TRBD1|-
TGCAGTGCTAGAGAGACAGGGTTCGGGAACACTGAAGCTTTCTTT
CSARETGFGNTEAFF
>TRBJ2-1|TRBV11-2|-|-
TGTGCCAGCAGTAAGGGGTGGAATGAGCAGTTCTTC
CASSKGWNEQFF
>TRBJ2-7|TRBV7-9|-|-
TGTGCCAGCAGCCAGGCCGGGACAAAGAAATACAAACAGTACTTC
CASSQAGTKKYKQYF
>TRBJ1-2|TRBV7-9|-|-
TGTGCCAGCAGCTTAGTAAGGGGTCCGGGAGGACACACCTTC
CASSLVRGPGGHTF